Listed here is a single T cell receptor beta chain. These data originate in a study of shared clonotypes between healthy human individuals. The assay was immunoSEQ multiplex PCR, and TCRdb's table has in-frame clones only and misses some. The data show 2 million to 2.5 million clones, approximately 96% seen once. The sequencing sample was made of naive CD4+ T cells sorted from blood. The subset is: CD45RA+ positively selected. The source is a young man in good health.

CDR3: CASSLTGNTEAFF. In nucleotides, the CDR3 is TGTGCCAGCAGCCTGACCGGGAACACTGAAGCTTTCTTT. V gene TRBV14 combines with J gene TRBJ1-1; D gene uncertain. The CDR3 spans 13 residues. V lost 4 bases to trimming and J lost 1 base, with 7 bases between them. Germline V gives CDR1 SGHDN, CDR2 FVKESK.